This TCR beta chain was captured by sequencing in a study of identical twins. Notes on the study in general: In zero-insertion analyses, partial confounding could arise from invariant MAIT and iNKT cells.

TCRdb analysed the 5' RACE reads with MiXCR anew, one entry per CDR3 protein. Of around 250,000 distinct CDR3 sequences listed, about 6.7% are singletons. This clonotype was counted a few times. As yet, its antigen is unknown. The CDR3 consists of 12 residues. V was trimmed by 6 bases and J by 7 bases, leaving 12 bases between them. Germline V gene sequence: CDR1 DFQATT, CDR2 SNEGSKA (reference sequence). This sample was also put to use in a study of T cells expressing NK-cell markers. That report adds: The leading position in the CD3+CD56-NKG2C+ fraction of a handful of donors also went to these clonotypes. HCMV specificity of the expanded NKG2C+ T cell clones was not established.

The V gene is TRBV20-1, the J gene TRBJ1-4; D gene unclear. This clonotype was obtained from a woman aged 18-35 years in good health. The material sequenced was CD8+ T cells sorted from blood. The DNA for the CDR3 is TGCAGTGCACCCCACTTGGGTGAAAAACTGTTTTTT. Residues: CSAPHLGEKLFF.